A single sample is the source of the 21 T cell receptor beta chains below, sequenced in a study of OX40 agonist ivuxolimab in advanced cancers. TCRdb keeps only in-frame clones here, not all; method: immunoSEQ multiplex PCR. This table holds around 76,000 clones, about 89% found once. The sequenced sample was CD4+ or CD8+ T cells sorted from blood, obtained in a trial of the OX40 agonist ivuxolimab. The source of these receptors is an adult with an advanced solid tumor such as melanoma, head and neck, liver or kidney cancer.

This clone was seen just once. The chain carries TRBV11-1 and TRBJ2-3; 7 positions match TRBD1. Per germline, CDR1 SGHAT and CDR2 FQDESV (reference sequence). CDR3 length: 16 residues. The ends lost 5 bases at V and 7 bases at J; junction bases unmatched: 15. DNA of the CDR3: TGTGCCAGCAGCGCACAGGGGATGGGTCTAGGATATACGCAGTATTTT. Translation: CASSAQGMGLGYTQYF.

The chain is built from TRBV9 and TRBJ2-1; D may be TRBD1 or TRBD2 (6 bases each). Trimming left V 3 bases short and J 3 bases short, with 16 bases between. Germline CDR1 is SGDLS and CDR2 is YYNGEE. CDR3 length: 16 amino acids. DNA of the CDR3: TGTGCCAGCAGCGCCGGAGGGGGATTATACTACAATGAGCAGTTCTTC. Translated: CASSAGGGLYYNEQFF.

A single count supports this clone. The rearrangement uses TRBV5-5 and TRBJ1-4; no clear D gene. Germline loops: CDR1 SGHKS, CDR2 YYEKEE (reference sequence). The length of the CDR3 is 12 residues. Trimming took off 7 bases at V and 4 bases at J, with 8 bases between the two ends. CDR3: CASAPYNEKLFF. CDR3 nucleotide sequence: TGTGCCAGCGCCCCTTATAATGAAAAACTGTTTTTT.

CDR3 protein: CASSLRGSYQETQYF. The CDR3 DNA reads as TGTGCCAGCAGCTTAAGGGGTTCGTACCAAGAGACCCAGTACTTC. The J gene is TRBJ2-5, the V gene TRBV7-3; D is undetermined. This CDR3 comprises 15 residues. Germline-derived CDR1 and CDR2 are SGHTA and FQGTGA. V was cut by 1 base and J by 0 bases, with 9 bases left in between.

The chain is built from TRBV6-5 and TRBJ2-7; D is perhaps TRBD1 (5 bases). With 8 bases removed from V and 0 bases from J, the gap between germline ends came to 8 bases. The germline CDR1 and CDR2 sequences are MNHEY and SVGAGI. This CDR3 is 12 amino acids long. CDR3 bases: TGTGCCAGCGGGGCGGACTCCTACGAGCAGTACTTC. Its protein is CASGADSYEQYF.

This chain joins TRBV18 and TRBJ2-4, with D uncertain. Trimming removed 2 bases at V and 6 bases at J, with 5 bases between. The V gene's germline CDR1 is KGHSH and CDR2 LQKENI. The CDR3 sequence is 12 residues long. This chain's CDR3 is CASSPEGNIQYF. CDR3 coding DNA: TGTGCCAGCTCACCAGAAGGAAACATTCAGTACTTC.

The chain carries TRBV7-9 and TRBJ1-1; a possible D gene is TRBD1 (5 bases). The CDR3 extends over 11 amino acids. V was trimmed by 8 bases and J by 3 bases, leaving 7 bases between them. The germline gives CDR1 SEHNR, CDR2 FQNEAQ (reference sequence). Here the CDR3 DNA reads TGTGCCAGCCTAGGGGACACTGAAGCTTTCTTT. Its translation: CASLGDTEAFF.

The chain combines TRBV7-2 with TRBJ2-3; D is ambiguous. This CDR3 comprises 12 residues. V lost 2 bases to trimming and J lost 6 bases, with 6 bases between them. Germline-derived CDR1 and CDR2 are SGHTA and FQGNSA. This chain's CDR3 is CASSLLADTQYF. The DNA of the CDR3 is TGTGCCAGCAGCTTATTGGCCGATACGCAGTATTTT. The whole variable domain, remainder taken from reference TRBV7-2 and TRBJ2-3, is GAGVSQSPSNKVTEKGKDVELRCDPISGHTALYWYRQSLGQGLEFLIYFQGNSAPDKSGLPSDRFSAERTGGSVSTLTIQRTQQEDSAVYLCASSLLADTQYFGPGTRLTVL.

This chain uses TRBV19 with TRBJ1-4, with D perhaps matching TRBD1 (5 bases). Trimming took 6 bases from V and 8 from J, leaving 19 bases between them. Per germline, CDR1 LNHDA and CDR2 SQIVND (reference sequence). CDR3 length equals 15 residues. This chain's CDR3 is CASRSPPGRVEKLFF. The CDR3 nucleotides read TGTGCCAGTAGGAGCCCGCCAGGGCGGGTCGAAAAACTGTTTTTT.

The chain links TRBV5-1 to TRBJ2-1, with D possibly being TRBD2 (6 bases). This CDR3 spans 15 amino acids. With 4 bases removed from V and 4 bases from J, the gap between germline ends came to 15 bases. The germline gives CDR1 SGHRS, CDR2 YFSETQ. CDR3 in amino acids: CASSPMAGSYNEQFF. CDR3 DNA sequence: TGCGCCAGCAGCCCTATGGCGGGGAGTTACAATGAGCAGTTCTTC. The variable domain in full, completed from reference TRBV5-1 and TRBJ2-1, reads KAGVTQTPRYLIKTRGQQVTLSCSPISGHRSVSWYQQTPGQGLQFLFEYFSETQRNKGNFPGRFSGRQFSNSRSEMNVSTLELGDSALYLCASSPMAGSYNEQFFGPGTRLTVL.

The chain links TRBV4-1 to TRBJ2-3; no clear D. Germline loops: CDR1 MGHRA, CDR2 YSYEKL. Trimming removed 0 bases at V and 4 bases at J, with 17 bases between. The CDR3 is made up of 17 amino acids. The CDR3 region has the DNA TGCGCCAGCAGCCAAGATCGAGCAGGCGGCGTACCAGATACGCAGTATTTT. It is translated as CASSQDRAGGVPDTQYF.

The CDR3, as DNA: TGTGCCAGCAGCCTCCTCGACAGGGACGGAGATACGCAGTATTTT. Encoded protein: CASSLLDRDGDTQYF. The chain couples TRBV4-2 to TRBJ2-3, with 7 bases that match TRBD1. In germline, CDR1 is LGHNA, CDR2 YNFKEQ. CDR3 size: 15 residues. Losses at the gene ends were 4 bases for V and 5 bases for J; bases not matched to a gene: 9.

The rearrangement joins TRBV9 to TRBJ2-5; 9 bases are shared with TRBD2. V gave up 2 bases and J gave up 0 bases; unmatched junction bases: 5. The CDR3 extends over 16 amino acids. Germline V gene data show CDR1 as SGDLS and CDR2 as YYNGEE. CDR3 region: CASSVSSGKYQETQYF. The CDR3 DNA sequence: TGTGCCAGCAGCGTTTCTAGCGGGAAGTACCAAGAGACCCAGTACTTC.

The chain joins TRBV28 to TRBJ2-5; D is uncertain. Germline values: CDR1 MDHEN, CDR2 SYDVKM. V was cut by 8 bases and J by 0 bases, with 16 bases left in between. The length of the CDR3 is 15 residues. CDR3 coding DNA: TGTGCCAGCTCGGCTGTGGACCCGTACCAAGAGACCCAGTACTTC. Amino acid sequence: CASSAVDPYQETQYF.

The chain uses TRBV5-1 and TRBJ2-3, with D tentatively TRBD2 (6 bases). The germline V gene has CDR1 SGHRS and CDR2 YFSETQ. The CDR3 is 16 residues long. V was shortened by 2 bases and J by 1 base, with 14 bases between the two germline ends. CDR3 in DNA: TGCGCCAGCAGCTTCCACTCGGGGGAGGGCACAGATACGCAGTATTTT. This translates into CASSFHSGEGTDTQYF. Filled out from reference TRBV5-1 and TRBJ2-3, the complete variable domain reads KAGVTQTPRYLIKTRGQQVTLSCSPISGHRSVSWYQQTPGQGLQFLFEYFSETQRNKGNFPGRFSGRQFSNSRSEMNVSTLELGDSALYLCASSFHSGEGTDTQYFGPGTRLTVL.

The V call is TRBV7-9, the J call TRBJ2-3, with D unclear. Germline CDR1 and CDR2: SEHNR and FQNEAQ (reference sequence). Trimming took off 4 bases at V and 2 bases at J, with 1 base between the two ends. The CDR3 has 11 residues. The CDR3 sequence: CASSYTDTQYF. CDR3 in DNA: TGTGCCAGCAGCTACACAGATACGCAGTATTTT. The full variable domain, its missing parts supplied by reference TRBV7-9 and TRBJ2-3, is DTGVSQNPRHKITKRGQNVTFRCDPISEHNRLYWYRQTLGQGPEFLTYFQNEAQLEKSRLLSDRFSAERPKGSFSTLEIQRTEQGDSAMYLCASSYTDTQYFGPGTRLTVL.

The chain has TRBV5-1 and TRBJ2-3, with a tentative D call TRBD1 (5 bases). There are 14 residues in the CDR3. V dropped 0 bases and J dropped 3 bases, with 8 bases sitting between them. Looked up from germline, CDR1 is SGHRS and CDR2 is YFSETQ. The CDR3 spells CASSLGQITDTQYF. In DNA, the CDR3 is TGCGCCAGCAGCTTGGGACAGATAACAGATACGCAGTATTTT. Together with reference TRBV5-1 and TRBJ2-3, the CDR3 gives the full variable domain: KAGVTQTPRYLIKTRGQQVTLSCSPISGHRSVSWYQQTPGQGLQFLFEYFSETQRNKGNFPGRFSGRQFSNSRSEMNVSTLELGDSALYLCASSLGQITDTQYFGPGTRLTVL.

V and J are TRBV15 and TRBJ2-5, with 8 nucleotides matching TRBD2. The CDR3 consists of 15 residues. In germline, CDR1 is LNHNV, CDR2 YYDKDF (reference sequence). The trim removed 4 bases at V and 5 bases at J, leaving 9 bases unmatched. CDR3 region: CATSKAQREMETQYF. Written as DNA, the CDR3 is TGTGCCACCAGCAAAGCTCAGCGGGAGATGGAGACCCAGTACTTC.

V usage is TRBV7-9 and J usage is TRBJ1-4, with D tentatively TRBD1 (6 bases). Germline CDR1 SEHNR, CDR2 FQNEAQ (reference sequence). V lost 1 base and J 5 bases, leaving 8 bases between the germline ends. CDR3 length equals 14 residues. The CDR3 nucleotides are TGTGCCAGCAGCTTAGGTAGGGGGAATGAAAAACTGTTTTTT. This sequence encodes CASSLGRGNEKLFF.

The V and J genes are TRBV7-3 and TRBJ1-1; maybe TRBD1 (5 bases). Germline values: CDR1 SGHTA, CDR2 FQGTGA. V was trimmed by 1 base and J by 7 bases, leaving 10 bases between them. The CDR3 contains 13 residues. CDR3 coding DNA: TGTGCCAGCAGCTTAAATGGGGGAAGTGAAGCTTTCTTT. The encoded protein is CASSLNGGSEAFF.

This clone is a singleton in its sample. Other DNA sequences in the same sample also yield this CDR3. CDR3 DNA: TGTGCCAGCAGCGTAGGGCTAGCAGGGACAGATACGCAGTATTTT. Translation gives CASSVGLAGTDTQYF. V is TRBV9 and J is TRBJ2-3; D assignment may be TRBD1 or TRBD2 (5 bases each). The CDR3 length is 15 residues. Germline values: CDR1 SGDLS, CDR2 YYNGEE. Deletions cut 0 bases from V and 3 bases from J, with 11 bases between.